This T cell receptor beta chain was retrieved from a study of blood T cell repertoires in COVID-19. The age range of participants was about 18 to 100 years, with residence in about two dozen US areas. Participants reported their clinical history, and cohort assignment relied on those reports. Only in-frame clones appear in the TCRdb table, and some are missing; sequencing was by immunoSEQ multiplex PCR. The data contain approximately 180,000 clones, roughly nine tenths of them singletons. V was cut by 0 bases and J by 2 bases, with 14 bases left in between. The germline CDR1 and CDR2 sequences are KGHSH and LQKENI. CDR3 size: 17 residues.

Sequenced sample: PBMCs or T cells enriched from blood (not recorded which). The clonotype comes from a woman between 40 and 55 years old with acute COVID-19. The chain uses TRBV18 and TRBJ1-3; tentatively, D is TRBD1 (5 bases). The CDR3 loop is CASSPPIKGETGNTIYF. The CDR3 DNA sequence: TGTGCCAGCTCACCACCGATAAAAGGGGAAACTGGAAACACCATATATTTT.